One TCR beta chain is described in this entry. Its antigen has not been determined. Base-call qualities are not available, and no considerably larger clone is one nucleotide away. These data belong to a study of T cell repertoires in ileal Crohn's disease (dated by TCRdb to about 2019). Concerning the study at large: The median duration of disease was 6 to 10 years, and at the time of surgery about a third of patients were active smokers. M6 samples were neoterminal ileum biopsies taken at postoperative colonoscopy. A Rutgeerts score above i0 was used to define endoscopic postoperative recurrence. The TCR repertoire was analysed in over 50 patients with Crohn's disease drawn from a prospective multicentre cohort. About half of the patients received postoperative therapy: about 10 received thiopurines and roughly 19 received anti-TNF agents. Every patient underwent surgery because of a complication, which was stricturing disease in 61% of cases and penetrating disease in around 40%. The study was conducted in parallel with a multicentre cohort that was designed to identify predictors of early endoscopic recurrence following ileocolonic resection. The study sequenced 171 mucosal samples from 57 patients, taken at several locations on the surgical specimen and at postoperative endoscopy. Summary of the overall study and its limitations: Higher high-frequency clone percentages at surgery were associated with endoscopic recurrence; all patients with clonality above 26.8% (18/57) had recurrence. More high-frequency clones were carried by sorted CD8 T cells than by CD4 T cells, suggesting that mucosal expansions were mainly CD8. A significantly higher proportion of clonal expansions was observed in active smokers at surgery than in non-smokers (about 25% vs 18%, p=0.02). Within the first year after surgery, the timing of postoperative endoscopy varied, and the median delay was about 7.3 months. Mucosal CD4 and CD8 T cells were sorted and sequenced only in a subgroup of patients, whose size was not stated.

Around 500 nanograms of biopsy DNA per sample were submitted for commercial TCRB immunosequencing. Adaptive Biotechnology amplified the CDR3 regions from genomic DNA with a two-step multiplex PCR designed to control amplification bias. Primers covering every V and J gene segment were used in the first PCR, while barcodes and Illumina adapters were added in the second PCR. CDR3 libraries were sequenced on an Illumina instrument. In the paper's pipeline: The analysis used both the pipelines supplied by the vendor and custom analysis of the raw data in R/Bioconductor with R version 3.3.0. Clonality, which ranges from 0 to 1, was calculated as the inverse of the normalised Shannon entropy across all productive clones. High-frequency clones were defined as the share of the repertoire occupied by the top 100 clones, with only clones passing a 95% confidence test being retained. The Simpson index measured repertoire diversity, and the Morisita-Horn index measured overlap between samples. This is the immuneACCESS table as TCRdb keeps it, with only in-frame sequences that have V and J called. A part of the clones is gone; compared with another copy, unresolved V genes explain less than half, and the rest is unexplained. V, J and clone size derive from that table, while D and trimming were established from the DNA sequence. The sample table records more than 60,000 clones; 85% to 90% of these occur just once. The biggest ten clones account for approximately 2% of the sample.

The sample's time point, from its label and the paper: neoterminal ileum biopsy at postoperative endoscopy, about 6 months after surgery. Adults with ileal or ileocolonic Crohn's disease for whom ileocolonic resection was indicated were considered eligible. Before DNA extraction, whole ileal mucosal biopsies were kept frozen at -80 degrees C. Genomic DNA was extracted from frozen whole biopsies with a TRizol-based method and quantified on a NanoDrop 2000 spectrophotometer. For CDR1 and CDR2, the germline V gene (reference sequence) lists MNHEY and SMNVEV. Germline trimming: 1 base from V, 9 bases from J; junction bases outside gene matches: 9. Its CDR3 holds 17 amino acids, cysteine through phenylalanine. The kept DNA is CDR3 alone, 51 bases in frame from the first base.

The chain is assembled from TRBV27 and TRBJ2-1, and TRBD2 matches 13 of the central bases. Sequencing was done on a sample of ileal tissue. The clonotype comes from an adult with Crohn's disease. The CDR3 protein is CASSLLEGLAGRSEQFF. The sequence in DNA is TGTGCCAGCAGTTTATTGGAGGGACTAGCGGGAAGGAGTGAGCAGTTCTTC.